This T cell receptor beta chain stems from a study of brain T cells in children with intractable seizures. Produced via immunoSEQ multiplex PCR; TCRdb's table is partial and in-frame only. Among 75,000 to 80,000 clones listed, under 95% were seen once. Surgery cases with the highest brain T cell transcript signatures were chosen for sequencing. The V segment lost 0 bases and the J segment 1 base; nucleotides outside the gene matches: 7. The CDR3 totals 16 residues. Germline V gene lookup returns CDR1 SGHTS and CDR2 YDEGEE. Here the sequenced sample was peripheral blood, taken at surgery. The chain joins TRBV5-8 to TRBJ2-7, with 7 bases matching TRBD2. This receptor was identified in a boy under three years old with tuberous sclerosis and intractable seizures. In nucleotides, the CDR3 is TGTGCCAGCAGCTTGGTACTCGGGGAGGGGTCCTACGAGCAGTACTTC. It yields the protein CASSLVLGEGSYEQYF.